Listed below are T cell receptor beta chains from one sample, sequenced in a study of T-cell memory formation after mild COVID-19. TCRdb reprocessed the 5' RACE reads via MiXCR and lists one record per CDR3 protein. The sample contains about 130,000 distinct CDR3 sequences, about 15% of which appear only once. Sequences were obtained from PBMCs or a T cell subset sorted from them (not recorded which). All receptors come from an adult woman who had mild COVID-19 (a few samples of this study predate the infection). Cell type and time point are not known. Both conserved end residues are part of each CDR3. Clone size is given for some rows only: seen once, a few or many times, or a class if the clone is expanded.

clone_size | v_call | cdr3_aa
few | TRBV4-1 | CASSQASRSPYEQYF
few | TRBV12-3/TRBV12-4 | CASSRTSGGLLPDTQYF
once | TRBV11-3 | CASRSYNEQFF
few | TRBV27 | CASSFYFPGAMNTEAFF
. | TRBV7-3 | CASSPKNGGPGDGELFF
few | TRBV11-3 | CASSLDGLAGGEQYF
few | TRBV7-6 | CASSLSSPGTGTSASF
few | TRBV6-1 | CASSETHLSYNEQFF
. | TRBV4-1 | CASSHPTGFEQYF
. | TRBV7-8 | CASRKAGGTGGLGELFF